This entry describes one T cell receptor (beta chain). The antigen remains unidentified. This sample is drawn from a study of Tregs in tolerant kidney transplant recipients. Overall study findings and caveats: Validation in larger populations is needed because few patients were studied. In tolerant patients, donor-specific Tregs outgrew total Tregs, suggesting antigen-driven expansion. Biological reproducibility was not directly addressed in this study.

This CDR3 has 14 amino acids. With 0 bases removed from V and 3 bases from J, the gap between germline ends came to 9 bases. Germline V gives CDR1 ENHRY, CDR2 SYGVKD. Repertoires were generated with immunoSEQ multiplex PCR, while TCRdb's copy carries only in-frame clones and drops some. The table shows approximately 60,000 clones, with more than 95% occurring only once. The chain employs TRBV10-3 and TRBJ2-7; no firm D call. This sequence originates from a human donor who received a combined kidney and bone marrow transplant. The material sequenced was Tregs from blood, taken before the transplant. The CDR3 here is CAISESTRIYEQYF. The CDR3 DNA sequence: TGTGCCATCAGTGAGTCGACTCGTATCTACGAGCAGTACTTC.